The present T cell receptor (beta chain) was sequenced within a study of cytomegalovirus exposure and HLA in healthy donors. Study-wide findings and caveats: It was reported in a later analysis that an Asian-associated ancestry cluster showed fewer N-insertions than the approximately 700-donor mean.

The CDR3 is made up of 17 amino acids. The primer mix had 60 Vbeta and 13 Jbeta primers. The repertoire was sequenced with immunoSEQ multiplex PCR; TCRdb's copy has only in-frame clones and lacks some. The data contain about 170,000 clones, 80% of them singletons. The table lists this clone with a few counts. The antigen is not known. Sequencing was done on a sample of PBMCs. The clonotype originates from a male donor in good health and CMV-seronegative. V is TRBV21-1 and J is TRBJ2-7; the D call in the table, TRBD2, was not verified against the DNA. TRBV21-1 is recorded as a pseudogene. The CDR3 region has the DNA TGTGCCAGCAGCAAACCGGCCCGGGATCCCCTCTCCTACGAGCAGTACTTC. Translation gives CASSKPARDPLSYEQYF.